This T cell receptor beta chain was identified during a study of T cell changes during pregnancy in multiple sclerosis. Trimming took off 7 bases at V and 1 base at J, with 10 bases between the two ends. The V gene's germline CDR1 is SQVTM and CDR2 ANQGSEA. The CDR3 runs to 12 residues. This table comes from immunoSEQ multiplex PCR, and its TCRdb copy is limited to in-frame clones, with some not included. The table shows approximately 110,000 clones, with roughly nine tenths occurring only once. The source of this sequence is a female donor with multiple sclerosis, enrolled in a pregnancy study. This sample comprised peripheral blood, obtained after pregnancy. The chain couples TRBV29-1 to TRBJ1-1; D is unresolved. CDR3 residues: CSAERANTEAFF. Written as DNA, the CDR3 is TGCAGCGCGGAGCGGGCGAACACTGAAGCTTTCTTT.